The sequence of this T cell receptor beta chain was determined in a study of T cell responses to AZD1222 COVID-19 vaccine (dated by TCRdb to 2020 to 2022). Looking at the study overall: Because spike-specific TCR depth and breadth did not differ between the two schedules, AZD1222 recipients who got a second dose at roughly 4 weeks were pooled with those who got a second dose at roughly 12 weeks. Trial participants were enrolled into age subgroups of 18-55, 56-69 and 70-plus years, which contained around 150, 28 and 57 TCR-sequenced participants, respectively. TCR sequencing was performed for some 250 trial participants, of whom around 200 were given two doses of AZD1222 and about 25 were given two doses of MenACWY control vaccine. General findings and caveats noted by the study authors: Nearly half of unique spike-specific TCRs reportedly recognized epitopes outside regions mutated in the B.1.351 and B.1.1.7 variants. Conclusions about previously exposed vaccinees were limited because only a handful of AZD1222 recipients were SARS-CoV-2 seropositive at baseline. Because no samples from the day 14 peak response were available, repertoires could be characterized only after the peak T cell response. Participants were mostly white British and included more females than males, and it was suggested by the authors that clonal diversity may have been underestimated. After two AZD1222 doses, spike-specific TCR breadth and depth were significantly higher than at day 0 and than in MenACWY recipients. In the small 56-69-year group, the increase in depth fell short of significance, most likely because of low power. CD4 TCRs associated with the vaccine covered the entire spike protein, and the dominant responses were in regions 160-218 and 743-854.

Per the publication, the time point label means: baseline before first vaccination. Vaccinee samples came from UK trials COV001 and COV002, including a single-blind randomized controlled phase 2/3 trial of AZD1222 (ChAdOx1 nCoV-19) in healthy adults. Trial participant PBMC samples were collected at day 0 and day 28 after the second dose for TCRbeta chain sequencing. Reading from cysteine to phenylalanine, the CDR3 counts 15 amino acids. CDR3 DNA is the only sequence kept; it has 45 bases, read in frame from the first base. A note on this clone: It has no known antigen specificity. Within one base of it there is no much larger clone, and no base qualities were kept.

The CDR3 regions of human TCRbeta chains were analyzed by immunosequencing. The authors processed their data as follows. Repertoire TCRs were matched against a reference library of SARS-CoV-2-specific TCRs generated with the MIRA antigen-specificity platform. Breadth meant the fraction of unique TCRs that were SARS-CoV-2-associated, whereas depth meant the fraction of total T cells that were SARS-CoV-2-associated. Using the MIRA data, each spike-specific TCR was mapped to the spike region that the TCR reacts to and placed in a CD4 or CD8 class. Log10-transformed breadth and depth values were compared by one-way ANOVA with Sidak's multiple comparisons tests. In its TCRdb copy, this immuneACCESS table keeps in-frame sequences only and misses some clones. Where compared with another copy, unresolved V genes explain less than half of these, and the others have no known cause. V and J calls and clone size are copied from that table; D and trimming were computed from the DNA. Counted in this sample were more than 80,000 clones; 75% to 90% of them appeared once. The ten largest clones represent approximately 4.7% of the sample.

Specimen: peripheral blood, collected on day 0 of AZD1222 vaccination. This clonotype originated in an adult in good health. The receptor chain draws on TRBV21-1 and TRBJ2-7. TRBV21-1 is classified as a pseudogene. DNA sequence: TGTGCCAGCAGCAAAGCGGGACCTATCTGGTACGAGCAGTACTTC. This sequence encodes CASSKAGPIWYEQYF.